This is a list of T cell receptor beta chains from one sample in a study of T cells after yellow fever vaccination. Via MiXCR, TCRdb re-called the 5' RACE reads, giving one row per CDR3 protein. The profile shows about 310,000 distinct CDR3 sequences, approximately 3.8% of them singletons. The sample was PBMCs, taken on the day of the yellow fever booster vaccination. Receptors were obtained from a man between 18 and 29 years old who received the YFV17D yellow fever vaccine. The CDR3 runs from the conserved cysteine through the conserved F or W. Fields, in order: J gene, V gene, D gene, clone size, CDR3 DNA, CDR3 protein. The D gene is left open where the match is weak. Size values are once, few and many counts, or a class for expanded clones, and some rows have none.

j_call: TRBJ2-1
v_call: TRBV28
d_call: TRBD1
clone_size: many
cdr3_nt: TGTGCCAGCAGTTCGGGACAGATGCACGGCAATGAGCAGTTCTTC
cdr3_aa: CASSSGQMHGNEQFF

j_call: TRBJ1-5
v_call: TRBV12-3/TRBV12-4
d_call: .
clone_size: .
cdr3_nt: TGTGCCAGCAGTTTCTCGCAAACAGGGCAGCCCCAGCATTTT
cdr3_aa: CASSFSQTGQPQHF

j_call: TRBJ2-7
v_call: TRBV18
d_call: .
clone_size: few
cdr3_nt: TGTGCCAGCTCGCACGGACGGCGCTACGAGCAGTACTTC
cdr3_aa: CASSHGRRYEQYF

j_call: TRBJ1-2
v_call: TRBV21-1
d_call: .
clone_size: .
cdr3_nt: TGTGCCAGCAGCAAAGTCGGGCTGGGCTACACCTTC
cdr3_aa: CASSKVGLGYTF

j_call: TRBJ1-1
v_call: TRBV6-2/TRBV6-3
d_call: .
clone_size: many
cdr3_nt: TGTGCCAGCAGTTACTTCCTAACAGGTAGATACGTCACTGAAGCTTTCTTT
cdr3_aa: CASSYFLTGRYVTEAFF

j_call: TRBJ2-1
v_call: TRBV21-1
d_call: .
clone_size: few
cdr3_nt: TGTGCCAGCAGCAATATTTCCGGAGGGGATGAGCAGTTCTTC
cdr3_aa: CASSNISGGDEQFF

j_call: TRBJ2-2
v_call: TRBV4-1
d_call: .
clone_size: many
cdr3_nt: TGCGCCAGCAGCCAAGACAGTGGTGGGGCCGGGGAGCTGTTTTTT
cdr3_aa: CASSQDSGGAGELFF

j_call: TRBJ1-1
v_call: TRBV20-1
d_call: .
clone_size: many
cdr3_nt: TGCAGTGCTAGGCTGACAGTGGGGGTTTCTGAAGCTTTCTTT
cdr3_aa: CSARLTVGVSEAFF

j_call: TRBJ2-5
v_call: TRBV5-1
d_call: .
clone_size: few
cdr3_nt: TGCGCCAGCCTGGGTGTCGGGTTCCCCATAGAGACCCAGTACTTC
cdr3_aa: CASLGVGFPIETQYF

j_call: TRBJ2-2
v_call: TRBV12-3/TRBV12-4
d_call: TRBD1
clone_size: many
cdr3_nt: TGTGCCAGCAGTCTCTACAGGGGAGAGAGCACCGGGGAGCTGTTTTTT
cdr3_aa: CASSLYRGESTGELFF

j_call: TRBJ2-1
v_call: TRBV29-1
d_call: .
clone_size: many
cdr3_nt: TGCAGCGTAAAAGGGTCAATATACAATGAGCAGTTCTTC
cdr3_aa: CSVKGSIYNEQFF

j_call: TRBJ2-5
v_call: TRBV6-2/TRBV6-3
d_call: TRBD1
clone_size: .
cdr3_nt: TGTGCCAGCAGTTCACTGGACAGGTTGGATGAGACCCAGTACTTC
cdr3_aa: CASSSLDRLDETQYF

j_call: TRBJ2-1
v_call: TRBV18
d_call: .
clone_size: .
cdr3_nt: TGTGCCAGCTCACCTTCGGTGGGAGACAATGAGCAGTTCTTC
cdr3_aa: CASSPSVGDNEQFF

j_call: TRBJ2-2
v_call: TRBV5-1
d_call: .
clone_size: many
cdr3_nt: TGCGCCAGCAGCTTGACTACCGGGGAGCTGTTTTTT
cdr3_aa: CASSLTTGELFF

j_call: TRBJ2-3
v_call: TRBV7-2
d_call: TRBD1
clone_size: few
cdr3_nt: TGTGCCAGCAGCGAGGGGACAGGGTCCACAGATACGCAGTATTTT
cdr3_aa: CASSEGTGSTDTQYF

j_call: TRBJ1-6
v_call: TRBV26
d_call: .
clone_size: .
cdr3_nt: TGTGCCAGCAGTTCCCGCGGGGGAGGGGATTCACCCCTCCACTTT
cdr3_aa: CASSSRGGGDSPLHF

j_call: TRBJ1-1
v_call: TRBV6-2/TRBV6-3
d_call: .
clone_size: few
cdr3_nt: TGTGCCATTGCCACGAACACTGAAGCTTTCTTT
cdr3_aa: CAIATNTEAFF

j_call: TRBJ2-3
v_call: TRBV2
d_call: .
clone_size: many
cdr3_nt: TGTGCCAGCAGTGAACGGACAGATACGCAGTATTTT
cdr3_aa: CASSERTDTQYF

j_call: TRBJ1-5
v_call: TRBV7-8
d_call: .
clone_size: few
cdr3_nt: TGTGCCAGCAGCCCAGAGGGGGAGTATAGCAATCAGCCCCAGCATTTT
cdr3_aa: CASSPEGEYSNQPQHF

j_call: TRBJ2-1
v_call: TRBV4-1
d_call: TRBD2
clone_size: few
cdr3_nt: TGCGCCAGCAGCCAGGGAGTGGGGGCGGGGGGGCCGGATGAGCAGTTCTTC
cdr3_aa: CASSQGVGAGGPDEQFF

j_call: TRBJ2-3
v_call: TRBV19
d_call: .
clone_size: .
cdr3_nt: TGTGCCAGTAGCATACAGGGCCGTGATACGCAGTATTTT
cdr3_aa: CASSIQGRDTQYF

j_call: TRBJ2-2
v_call: TRBV6-2/TRBV6-3
d_call: .
clone_size: .
cdr3_nt: TGTGCCAGCAGTTACGCAGGCAGGACCCCGAACACCGGGGAGCTGTTTTTT
cdr3_aa: CASSYAGRTPNTGELFF

j_call: TRBJ2-3
v_call: TRBV24-1
d_call: .
clone_size: .
cdr3_nt: TGTGCCACCAGTGATCCGGGGGAGACAGATACGCAGTATTTT
cdr3_aa: CATSDPGETDTQYF

j_call: TRBJ2-2
v_call: TRBV5-1
d_call: TRBD2
clone_size: many
cdr3_nt: TGCGCCAGCAGCTTAGAGGGACTATCAACCGGGGAGCTGTTTTTT
cdr3_aa: CASSLEGLSTGELFF

j_call: TRBJ2-7
v_call: TRBV30
d_call: TRBD1
clone_size: many
cdr3_nt: TGTGCCTGGACCCCCGGGACAGCTACTTTCGAGCAGTACTTC
cdr3_aa: CAWTPGTATFEQYF

j_call: TRBJ2-7
v_call: TRBV20-1
d_call: TRBD1
clone_size: few
cdr3_nt: TGCAGTGCTGGGGACAGCCGGACTTACGAGCAGTACTTC
cdr3_aa: CSAGDSRTYEQYF

j_call: TRBJ2-5
v_call: TRBV20-1
d_call: TRBD1
clone_size: many
cdr3_nt: TGCAGTGCTAGAGGGGGACAGGGAGAGACCCAGTACTTC
cdr3_aa: CSARGGQGETQYF

j_call: TRBJ1-1
v_call: TRBV20-1
d_call: .
clone_size: .
cdr3_nt: TGCAGTGCTAGAAGGGGCGCGGTATCGGCTTTCTTT
cdr3_aa: CSARRGAVSAFF

j_call: TRBJ2-2
v_call: TRBV20-1
d_call: .
clone_size: .
cdr3_nt: TGCAGTGCGACCGGGCCATCGAACACCGGGGAGCTGTTTTTT
cdr3_aa: CSATGPSNTGELFF

j_call: TRBJ2-1
v_call: TRBV12-3/TRBV12-4
d_call: TRBD2
clone_size: .
cdr3_nt: TGTGCCAGCAGTTTTGCTAGCGGGAGTTCGACCAATGAGCAGTTCTTC
cdr3_aa: CASSFASGSSTNEQFF

j_call: TRBJ1-5
v_call: TRBV5-6
d_call: TRBD1
clone_size: few
cdr3_nt: TGTGCCAGCAGCATAGGGACAGGGGCGAACAATCAGCCCCAGCATTTT
cdr3_aa: CASSIGTGANNQPQHF

j_call: TRBJ2-3
v_call: TRBV5-5
d_call: TRBD1
clone_size: many
cdr3_nt: TGTGCCAGCAGCAACAGGGGGGATACGCAGTATTTT
cdr3_aa: CASSNRGDTQYF

j_call: TRBJ2-1
v_call: TRBV7-2
d_call: TRBD1
clone_size: many
cdr3_nt: TGTGCCAGCAGCTTAGAAACAGGGGGGTACAATGAGCAGTTCTTC
cdr3_aa: CASSLETGGYNEQFF

j_call: TRBJ2-2
v_call: TRBV12-3/TRBV12-4
d_call: .
clone_size: many
cdr3_nt: TGTGCCAGCAGTTACACCGGGACTGACGGGAAGCTGTTTTTT
cdr3_aa: CASSYTGTDGKLFF

j_call: TRBJ1-4
v_call: TRBV28
d_call: .
clone_size: many
cdr3_nt: TGTGCCAGCAGTACTTGGACAGCGAGAGGTGAAAAACTGTTTTTT
cdr3_aa: CASSTWTARGEKLFF

j_call: TRBJ1-2
v_call: TRBV5-1
d_call: TRBD1
clone_size: many
cdr3_nt: TGCGCCAGCAGAGGCGGGGCAGGGGGCGCTGGCTACACCTTC
cdr3_aa: CASRGGAGGAGYTF

j_call: TRBJ1-4
v_call: TRBV7-2
d_call: .
clone_size: many
cdr3_nt: TGTGCCAGCAGCTTAAATCAGGAAAAACTGTTTTTT
cdr3_aa: CASSLNQEKLFF

j_call: TRBJ2-2
v_call: TRBV5-1
d_call: .
clone_size: many
cdr3_nt: TGCGCCAGCAGCTCGTCGACAACCAACACCGGGGAGCTGTTTTTT
cdr3_aa: CASSSSTTNTGELFF

j_call: TRBJ2-1
v_call: TRBV18
d_call: .
clone_size: many
cdr3_nt: TGTGCCAGCTCACCAAGGACCGGGACAACCTACAATGAGCAGTTCTTC
cdr3_aa: CASSPRTGTTYNEQFF

j_call: TRBJ2-2
v_call: TRBV4-1
d_call: .
clone_size: .
cdr3_nt: TGCGCCAGCCAGTCCAGGGTTTGGGAAGGGAACACCGGGGAGCTGTTTTTT
cdr3_aa: CASQSRVWEGNTGELFF

j_call: TRBJ2-5
v_call: TRBV20-1
d_call: .
clone_size: few
cdr3_nt: TGCAGTGCTAGGGGGGGGCCCCACAGAGAGACCCAGTACTTC
cdr3_aa: CSARGGPHRETQYF

j_call: TRBJ2-1
v_call: TRBV5-1
d_call: .
clone_size: few
cdr3_nt: TGCGCCAGCAGCTTCTATGTAATTCGGCCGGGCGGATACAATGAGCAGTTCTTC
cdr3_aa: CASSFYVIRPGGYNEQFF

j_call: TRBJ2-6
v_call: TRBV7-2
d_call: .
clone_size: few
cdr3_nt: TGTGCCAGCAGCGCCTATAGCTCTGGGGCCAACGTCCTGACTTTC
cdr3_aa: CASSAYSSGANVLTF

j_call: TRBJ2-1
v_call: TRBV4-2
d_call: TRBD2
clone_size: .
cdr3_nt: TGTGCCAGCAGCCGGGGAGCGGGGCCCTTTTACAATGAGCAGTTCTTC
cdr3_aa: CASSRGAGPFYNEQFF

j_call: TRBJ2-5
v_call: TRBV20-1
d_call: .
clone_size: many
cdr3_nt: TGCAGTGCTCGGGACACGCTGGGGCGAGAGACCCAGTACTTC
cdr3_aa: CSARDTLGRETQYF

j_call: TRBJ1-2
v_call: TRBV7-2
d_call: TRBD1
clone_size: few
cdr3_nt: TGTGCCAGCAGCTCCCTCTCCGGGACAGGGGTTTTCTATGGCTACACCTTC
cdr3_aa: CASSSLSGTGVFYGYTF

j_call: TRBJ2-3
v_call: TRBV12-3/TRBV12-4
d_call: .
clone_size: .
cdr3_nt: TGTGCCAGCAGTTCCTGGACTATTACAGATACGCAGTATTTT
cdr3_aa: CASSSWTITDTQYF

j_call: TRBJ2-1
v_call: TRBV6-6
d_call: TRBD2
clone_size: many
cdr3_nt: TGTGCCAGCAGGCGGGAGAATGAGCAGTTCTTC
cdr3_aa: CASRRENEQFF

j_call: TRBJ2-2
v_call: TRBV7-9
d_call: .
clone_size: many
cdr3_nt: TGTGCCAGCAGCTCGCCGGAATCTAAGAACACCGGGGAGCTGTTTTTT
cdr3_aa: CASSSPESKNTGELFF

j_call: TRBJ1-3
v_call: TRBV12-3/TRBV12-4
d_call: TRBD1
clone_size: many
cdr3_nt: TGTGCCAGCGCCACAGGGGGCCGAGGAAACACCATATATTTT
cdr3_aa: CASATGGRGNTIYF

j_call: TRBJ2-5
v_call: TRBV25-1
d_call: .
clone_size: few
cdr3_nt: TGTGCCAGCAGTATGGCCAGAGACCAAGAGACCCAGTACTTC
cdr3_aa: CASSMARDQETQYF

j_call: TRBJ1-5
v_call: TRBV5-5
d_call: .
clone_size: many
cdr3_nt: TGTGCCAGCAGCTTGGCCCCCCATCAGCCCCAGCATTTT
cdr3_aa: CASSLAPHQPQHF